The clone carrying this TCR beta chain was recorded a few times. Its antigen is still unknown. CDR3 length equals 13 residues. With V trimmed by 8 bases and J by 7 bases, 7 bases remained unmatched. CDR1 and CDR2 from the germline V gene are MGHDK and SYGVNS. These data come from a study of T cell repertoires in cytomegalovirus infection. Study-level background: It can be stated that public TCR beta signatures indicated CMV infection as well as a matching HLA type.

TCRdb ran MiXCR on the reads and lists one entry per CDR3 protein. The sample lists fewer than 300,000 distinct CDR3 sequences; more than 20% were seen once. Study-level results: Adding up the frequency of public TCR beta families identified people who carried CMV plus the relevant HLA. HLA-C-restricted TCR beta clonotypes specific for CMV led the ex vivo response.

This TCR came from a human donor in good health (CMV status not recorded). Some clones in this sample may be carry-over from other donors' samples. The J gene is TRBJ2-4, the V gene TRBV25-1, with 8 bases lining up with TRBD1. The sample comprised PBMCs. CDR3 DNA: TGTGCCAGCGGACGGACAGGGCTCAACATTCAGTACTTC. Amino acids: CASGRTGLNIQYF.